This TCR beta chain was sequenced in a study of blood T cell repertoires in COVID-19. Overall study context: T cells, B-cell-depleted T cells, or PBMCs supplied cDNA or gDNA.

This clone was counted only a few times. Original data processing: The authors estimated nucleated cell counts from reference gene primer amplification. Measured with immunoSEQ multiplex PCR; TCRdb has only the in-frame clones, and not every one. That table is the source of V, J and clone size, and D and trimming were worked out from the DNA. This sample has some 220,000 clones; approximately 78% occur once, and the top ten carry less than 6%. Germline lookup yields CDR1 SQVTM and CDR2 ANQGSEA. The CDR3 spans 13 residues. Trimming removed 7 bases from V and 0 bases from J; junction bases left unmatched: 1.

V gene TRBV29-1 combines with J gene TRBJ2-1; TRBD2 matches at 9 bases. The specimen sequenced was peripheral blood. This receptor was taken from a woman aged 65 to 85 with COVID-19, enrolled during active disease. The CDR3 coding sequence is TGCAGCGCGACTAGCGGCTCCTACAATGAGCAGTTCTTC. This translates into CSATSGSYNEQFF.